This T cell receptor beta chain was sequenced for a study of T cell responses to AZD1222 COVID-19 vaccine. Study conclusions and caveats: Unmutated variant regions are reportedly the target of nearly half of TCRs that are spike-specific. Vaccine-related CD4 TCRs covered spike, predominating at 160-218 and 743-854. Researchers took repertoire samples only after the peak T cell response had come.

This clone was seen a single time. Its target is unknown. The assay was immunoSEQ multiplex PCR, and TCRdb's table has in-frame clones only and misses some. The sample lists around 66,000 clones, more than 75% occurring once. CDR3 size: 17 residues. The germline V gene encodes CDR1 SGHVS and CDR2 FQNEAQ. The trim removed 1 base at V and 4 bases at J, leaving 3 bases unmatched. Sequenced material: peripheral blood, taken 28 days after the second dose of the MenACWY control vaccine. The chain carries TRBV7-8 and TRBJ2-2; 13 bases align to TRBD2. The clonotype originates from an adult who received the MenACWY meningococcal vaccine as a control. This chain's CDR3 is CASSLGLAGGSTGELFF. The CDR3 coding sequence is TGTGCCAGCAGCTTAGGACTAGCGGGAGGATCCACCGGGGAGCTGTTTTTT. The full variable domain, with the rest looked up from reference TRBV7-8 and TRBJ2-2, is GAGVSQSPRYKVAKRGQDVALRCDPISGHVSLFWYQQALGQGPEFLTYFQNEAQLDKSGLPSDRFFAERPEGSVSTLKIQRTQQEDSAVYLCASSLGLAGGSTGELFFGEGSRLTVL.